This T cell receptor (beta chain) emerged from a study of blood T cells in healthy people across ages. The use of a sample-barcoded 5' primer and a J-beta primer mix characterized a second PCR of roughly 6 to 11 cycles. TCRdb analysed the 5' RACE reads with MiXCR anew, one entry per CDR3 protein. In the table there are about 760,000 distinct CDR3 sequences, 56% of which are singletons. General observations from the study: It was not possible, with unsorted PBMCs, to conclusively compare naive and antigen-experienced cells. Long-lived donors had more naive CD4+ cells and higher diversity than aged donors.

Concerning this clonotype: Antigen unknown.

CDR1 is DFQATT and CDR2 is SNEGSKA in the germline V gene (reference sequence). V was clipped by 0 bases and J by 2 bases, with 8 bases between them. CDR3 length: 14 residues. The V and J genes are TRBV20-1 and TRBJ2-1; D call uncertain. The sequencing sample was made of blood. The origin of this receptor is a man aged 35 to 55 in good health. Here the CDR3 DNA reads TGCAGTGCTAGAGATTTCAGCCCCTACAATGAGCAGTTCTTC. This translates into CSARDFSPYNEQFF.